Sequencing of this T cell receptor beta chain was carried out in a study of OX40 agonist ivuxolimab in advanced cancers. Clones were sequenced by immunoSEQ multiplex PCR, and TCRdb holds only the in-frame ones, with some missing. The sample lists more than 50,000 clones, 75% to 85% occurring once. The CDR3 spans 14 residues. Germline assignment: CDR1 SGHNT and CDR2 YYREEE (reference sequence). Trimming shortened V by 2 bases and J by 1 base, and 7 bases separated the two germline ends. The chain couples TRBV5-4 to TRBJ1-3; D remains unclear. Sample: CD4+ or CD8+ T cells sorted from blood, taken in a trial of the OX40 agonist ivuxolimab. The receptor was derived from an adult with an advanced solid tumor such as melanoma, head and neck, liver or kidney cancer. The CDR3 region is CASSLMGSGNTIYF. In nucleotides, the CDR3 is TGTGCCAGCAGCTTAATGGGATCTGGAAACACCATATATTTT. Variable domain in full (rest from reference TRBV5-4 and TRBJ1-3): ETGVTQSPTHLIKTRGQQVTLRCSSQSGHNTVSWYQQALGQGPQFIFQYYREEENGRGNFPPRFSGLQFPNYSSELNVNALELDDSALYLCASSLMGSGNTIYFGEGSWLTVV.